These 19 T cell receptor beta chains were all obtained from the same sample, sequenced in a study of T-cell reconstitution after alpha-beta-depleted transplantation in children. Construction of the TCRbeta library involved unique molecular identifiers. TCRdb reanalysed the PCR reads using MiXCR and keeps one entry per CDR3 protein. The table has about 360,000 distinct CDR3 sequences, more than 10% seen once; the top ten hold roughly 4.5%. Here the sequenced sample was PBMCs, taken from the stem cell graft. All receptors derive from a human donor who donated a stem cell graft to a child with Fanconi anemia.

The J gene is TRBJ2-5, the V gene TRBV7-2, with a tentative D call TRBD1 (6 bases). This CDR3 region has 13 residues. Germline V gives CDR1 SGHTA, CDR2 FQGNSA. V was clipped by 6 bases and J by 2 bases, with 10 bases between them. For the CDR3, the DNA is TGTGCCAGCAGGGGGGCGAATCAAGAGACCCAGTACTTC. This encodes CASRGANQETQYF.

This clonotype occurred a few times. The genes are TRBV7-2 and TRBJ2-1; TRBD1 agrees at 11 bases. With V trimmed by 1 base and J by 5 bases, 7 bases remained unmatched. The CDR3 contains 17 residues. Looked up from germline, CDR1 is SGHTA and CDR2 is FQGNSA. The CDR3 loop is CASSLVPGQGGNNEQFF. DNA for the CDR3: TGTGCCAGCAGCTTAGTGCCGGGACAGGGGGGTAACAATGAGCAGTTCTTC. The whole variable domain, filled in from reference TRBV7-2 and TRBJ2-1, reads GAGVSQSPSNKVTEKGKDVELRCDPISGHTALYWYRQSLGQGLEFLIYFQGNSAPDKSGLPSDRFSAERTGGSVSTLTIQRTQQEDSAVYLCASSLVPGQGGNNEQFFGPGTRLTVL.

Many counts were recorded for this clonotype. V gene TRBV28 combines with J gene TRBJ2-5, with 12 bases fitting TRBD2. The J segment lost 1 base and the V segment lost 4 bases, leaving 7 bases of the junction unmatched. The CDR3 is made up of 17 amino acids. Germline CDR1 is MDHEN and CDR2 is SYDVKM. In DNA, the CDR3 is TGTGCCAGCAGTTCCCCCCGGACTAGCGGGGTCCAAGAGACCCAGTACTTC. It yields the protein CASSSPRTSGVQETQYF.

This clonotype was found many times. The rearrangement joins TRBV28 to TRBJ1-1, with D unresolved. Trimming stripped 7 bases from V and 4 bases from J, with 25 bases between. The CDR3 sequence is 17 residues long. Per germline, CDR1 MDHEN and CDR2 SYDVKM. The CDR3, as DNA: TGTGCCAGCAAACGGGTGGCACCACTGACTCGACTCACTGAAGCTTTCTTT. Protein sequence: CASKRVAPLTRLTEAFF.

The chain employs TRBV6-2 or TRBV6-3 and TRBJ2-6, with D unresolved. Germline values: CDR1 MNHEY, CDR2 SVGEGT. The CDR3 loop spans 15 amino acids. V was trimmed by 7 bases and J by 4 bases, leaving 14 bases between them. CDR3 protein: CASNRDALGANVLTF. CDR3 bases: TGTGCCAGCAACCGTGACGCGTTAGGGGCCAACGTCCTGACTTTC.

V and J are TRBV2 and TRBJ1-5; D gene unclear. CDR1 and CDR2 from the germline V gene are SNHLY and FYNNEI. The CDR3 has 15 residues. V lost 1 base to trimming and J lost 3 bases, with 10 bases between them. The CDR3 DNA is TGTGCCAGCAGTGAAGATCTGGTGGTCAATCAGCCCCAGCATTTT. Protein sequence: CASSEDLVVNQPQHF.

The CDR3 spells CASSFVGVSAGTEAFF. CDR3 in DNA: TGCGCCAGCAGCTTCGTAGGAGTATCGGCGGGGACTGAAGCTTTCTTT. This chain connects TRBV5-1 to TRBJ1-1; D is undetermined. This CDR3 is 16 amino acids long. Per the germline V gene, CDR1 is SGHRS and CDR2 is YFSETQ. Between the trimmed V and J ends, which lost 2 bases and 5 bases, there was a span of 19 bases.

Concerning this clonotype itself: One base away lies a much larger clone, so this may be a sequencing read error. The DNA for the CDR3 is TGTGCCATCAGTTCTCGACAGAATTCACCCCTCCACTTT. Protein: CAISSRQNSPLHF. The chain carries TRBV12-3 or TRBV12-4 and TRBJ1-6, with a possible D match to TRBD1 (5 bases). The CDR3 contains 13 residues.

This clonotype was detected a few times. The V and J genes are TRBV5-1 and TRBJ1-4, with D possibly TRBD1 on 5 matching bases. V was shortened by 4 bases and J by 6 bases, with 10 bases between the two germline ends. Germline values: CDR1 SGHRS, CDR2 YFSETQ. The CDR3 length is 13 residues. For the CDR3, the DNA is TGCGCCAGCAGCGAGCCGGGGGATGAAAAACTGTTTTTT. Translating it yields CASSEPGDEKLFF.

The CDR3 DNA reads TGTGCCAGCAGCTTGGGGTCGATGGTGAGCACTGAAGCTTTCTTT. It yields the protein CASSLGSMVSTEAFF. The chain joins TRBV11-2 to TRBJ1-1; D not certain. The ends were cut back, 3 bases at V and 4 bases at J, with 15 bases in the middle. Germline-derived CDR1 and CDR2 are SGHAT and FQNNGV. The CDR3 runs to 15 residues.

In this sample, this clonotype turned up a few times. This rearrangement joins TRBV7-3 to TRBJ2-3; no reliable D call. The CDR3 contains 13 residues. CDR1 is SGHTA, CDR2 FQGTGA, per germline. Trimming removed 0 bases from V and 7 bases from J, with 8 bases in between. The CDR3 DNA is TGTGCCAGCAGCTTAACCTCACGGAATACGCAGTATTTT. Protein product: CASSLTSRNTQYF.

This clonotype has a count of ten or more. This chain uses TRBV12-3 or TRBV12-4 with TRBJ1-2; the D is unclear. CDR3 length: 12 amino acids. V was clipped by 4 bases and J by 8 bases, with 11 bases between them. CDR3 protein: CASSSHTVGYTF. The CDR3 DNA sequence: TGTGCCAGCAGTTCACACACTGTGGGCTACACCTTC.

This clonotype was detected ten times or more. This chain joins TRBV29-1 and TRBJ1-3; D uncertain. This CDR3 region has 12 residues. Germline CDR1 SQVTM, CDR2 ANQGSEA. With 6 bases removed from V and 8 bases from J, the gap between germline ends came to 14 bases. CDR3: CSVVHNRDTIYF. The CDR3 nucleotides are TGCAGCGTGGTACACAATCGCGACACCATATATTTT.

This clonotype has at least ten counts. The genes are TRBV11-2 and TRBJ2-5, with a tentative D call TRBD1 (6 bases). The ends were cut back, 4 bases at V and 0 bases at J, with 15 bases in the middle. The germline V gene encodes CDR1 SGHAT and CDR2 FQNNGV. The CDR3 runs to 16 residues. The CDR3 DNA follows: TGTGCCAGCAGCTCGCCGGCAGGGGTAAACCAAGAGACCCAGTACTTC. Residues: CASSSPAGVNQETQYF. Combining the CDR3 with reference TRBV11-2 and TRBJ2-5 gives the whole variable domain EAGVAQSPRYKIIEKRQSVAFWCNPISGHATLYWYQQILGQGPKLLIQFQNNGVVDDSQLPKDRFSAERLKGVDSTLKIQPAKLEDSAVYLCASSSPAGVNQETQYFGPGTRLLVL.

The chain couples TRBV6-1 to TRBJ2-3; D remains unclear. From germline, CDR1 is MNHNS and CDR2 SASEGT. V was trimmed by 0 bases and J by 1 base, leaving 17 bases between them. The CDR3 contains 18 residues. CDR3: CASSEALGCGLGTDTQYF. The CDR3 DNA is TGTGCCAGCAGTGAAGCGCTAGGGTGTGGCCTAGGCACAGATACGCAGTATTTT.

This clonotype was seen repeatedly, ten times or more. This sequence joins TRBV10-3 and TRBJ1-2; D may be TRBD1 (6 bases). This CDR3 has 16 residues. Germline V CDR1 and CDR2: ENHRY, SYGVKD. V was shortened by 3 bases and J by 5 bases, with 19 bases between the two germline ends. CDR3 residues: CAISDQRQAYSYGYTF. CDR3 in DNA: TGTGCCATCAGTGATCAGCGACAGGCGTACTCTTATGGCTACACCTTC.

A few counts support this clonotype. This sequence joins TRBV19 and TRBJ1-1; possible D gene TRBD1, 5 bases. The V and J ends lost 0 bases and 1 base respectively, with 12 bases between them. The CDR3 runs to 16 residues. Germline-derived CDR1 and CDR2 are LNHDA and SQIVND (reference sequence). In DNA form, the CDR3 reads TGTGCCAGTAGTATAGATTATTTGGGGGAGAACACTGAAGCTTTCTTT. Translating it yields CASSIDYLGENTEAFF.

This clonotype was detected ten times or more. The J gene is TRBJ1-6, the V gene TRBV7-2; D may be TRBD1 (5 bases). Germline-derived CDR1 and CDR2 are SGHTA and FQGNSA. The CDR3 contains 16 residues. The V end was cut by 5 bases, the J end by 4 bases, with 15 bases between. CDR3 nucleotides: TGTGCCAGCAGCCTCCTCCATAGACAGTATAATTCACCCCTCCACTTT. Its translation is CASSLLHRQYNSPLHF.

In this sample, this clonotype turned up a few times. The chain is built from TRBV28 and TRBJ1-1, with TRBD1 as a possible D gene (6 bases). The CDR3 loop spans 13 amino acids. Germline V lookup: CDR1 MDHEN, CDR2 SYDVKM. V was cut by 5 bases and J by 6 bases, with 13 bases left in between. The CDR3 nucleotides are TGTGCCAGCAGTACACAGGGCGACGCTGAAGCTTTCTTT. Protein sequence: CASSTQGDAEAFF.